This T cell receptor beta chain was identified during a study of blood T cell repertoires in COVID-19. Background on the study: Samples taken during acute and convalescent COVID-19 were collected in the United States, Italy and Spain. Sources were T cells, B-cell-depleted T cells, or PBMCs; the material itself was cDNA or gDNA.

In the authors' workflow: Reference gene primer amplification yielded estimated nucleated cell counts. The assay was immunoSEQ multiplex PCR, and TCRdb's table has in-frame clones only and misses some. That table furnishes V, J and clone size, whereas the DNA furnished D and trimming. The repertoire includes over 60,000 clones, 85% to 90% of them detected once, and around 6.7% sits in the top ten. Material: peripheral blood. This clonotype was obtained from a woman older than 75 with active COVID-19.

CDR3 coding DNA: TGTGCCAGCAGTTCGTGGACTAGCGGGACGAAGACCCAGTACTTC. Translated, it gives CASSSWTSGTKTQYF. V usage is TRBV6-5 and J usage is TRBJ2-5; the match to TRBD2 covers 12 bases. The ends lost 4 bases at V and 6 bases at J; junction bases unmatched: 6. Per the germline V gene, CDR1 is MNHEY and CDR2 is SVGAGI. The CDR3 runs 15 residues.